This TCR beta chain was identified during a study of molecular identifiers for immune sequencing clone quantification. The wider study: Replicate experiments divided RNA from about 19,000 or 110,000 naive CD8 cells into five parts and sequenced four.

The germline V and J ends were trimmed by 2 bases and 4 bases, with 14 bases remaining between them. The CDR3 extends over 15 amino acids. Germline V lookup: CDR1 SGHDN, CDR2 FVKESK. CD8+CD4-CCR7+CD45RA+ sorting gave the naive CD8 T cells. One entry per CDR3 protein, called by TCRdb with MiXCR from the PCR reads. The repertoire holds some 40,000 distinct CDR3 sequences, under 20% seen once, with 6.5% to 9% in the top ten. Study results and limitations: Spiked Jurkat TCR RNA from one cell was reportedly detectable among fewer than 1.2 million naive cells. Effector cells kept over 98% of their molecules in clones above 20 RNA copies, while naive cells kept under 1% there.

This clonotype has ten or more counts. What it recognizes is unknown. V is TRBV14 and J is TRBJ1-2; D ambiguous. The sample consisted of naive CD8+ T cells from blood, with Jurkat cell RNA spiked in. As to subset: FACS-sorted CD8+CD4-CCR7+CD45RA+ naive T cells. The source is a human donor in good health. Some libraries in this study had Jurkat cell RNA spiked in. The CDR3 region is CASSQFPRDTYGYTF. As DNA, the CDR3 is TGTGCCAGCAGCCAATTTCCCAGAGACACCTATGGCTACACCTTC.